What follows describes a single T cell receptor (beta chain). This entry comes from a study of blood T cell repertoires in COVID-19. The CDR3 consists of 14 residues. V shed 4 bases and J shed 5 bases, with 13 bases lying between them. Germline assignment: CDR1 SGDLS and CDR2 YYNGEE. Sequencing used immunoSEQ multiplex PCR; TCRdb keeps in-frame clones, though not all of them. The sample contains almost 400,000 clones, approximately 89% of which appear only once. The TCR sequence derives from a woman in her twenties or thirties who had recovered from COVID-19. V usage is TRBV9 and J usage is TRBJ2-1, with a possible D match to TRBD1 (7 bases). The sample was PBMCs or T cells enriched from blood (not recorded which). CDR3 coding DNA: TGTGCCAGCAGCCTTTCAGGGGGGAACAATGAGCAGTTCTTC. As protein: CASSLSGGNNEQFF.